This T cell receptor beta chain was retrieved from a study of patients and donors after allogeneic stem cell transplantation. TCRdb recomputed calls from the RT-PCR reads with MiXCR, one row per CDR3 protein. The sample yields roughly 190,000 distinct CDR3 sequences, approximately 41% seen once. The CDR3 is 13 residues long. V lost 5 bases, J lost 8 bases, and 8 bases stayed unmatched. The V gene's germline CDR1 is SGHAT and CDR2 FQDESV (reference sequence). The sequence came from a human donor who was either an allogeneic HSCT recipient or a stem cell or donor lymphocyte infusion donor (not recorded which). It is not recorded whose cells these are; they may come from a transplant donor. Sequencing used blood, either unsorted or a sorted T cell fraction (not recorded which). This rearrangement joins TRBV11-1 to TRBJ1-1; 7 bases agree with TRBD1. The CDR3 nucleotides are TGTGCCAGCAGCCAGGATGACAGGGACGAAGCTTTCTTT. Translation gives CASSQDDRDEAFF.